This T cell receptor beta chain was documented in a study of cytomegalovirus exposure and HLA in healthy donors. Findings and limits, study-wide: The majority of TCR sequences were rare, yet some public TCRs appeared in many donors. A later analysis associated around 17,000 TCR beta sequences with HLA alleles at a 0.05 false discovery rate. When a later analysis was performed, an Asian-associated ancestry cluster reportedly had fewer N-insertions than the roughly 700-donor mean.

Germline loops: CDR1 SNHLY, CDR2 FYNNEI. The CDR3 loop spans 18 amino acids. Trimming removed 2 bases from V and 4 bases from J; junction bases left unmatched: 10. PCR used 60 Vbeta primers and 13 Jbeta primers. Measured with immunoSEQ multiplex PCR; TCRdb has only the in-frame clones, and not every one. The sample consists of more than 150,000 clones, roughly 77% of them appearing once. A note on this clone: Antigen unknown.

The clonotype comes from a woman aged 25 to 45 in good health and CMV-seropositive. The chain joins TRBV2 to TRBJ2-5; 13 bases line up with TRBD2. The sample was PBMCs. CDR3 sequence (DNA): TGTGCCAGCAGTGAACTCCCCACTAGCGGGGGGGTGGGAGAGACCCAGTACTTC. Protein: CASSELPTSGGVGETQYF.